Following are 25 T cell receptor beta chains from one sample sequenced in a study of cytomegalovirus exposure and HLA in healthy donors. 60 Vbeta and 13 Jbeta primers were used in PCR. The repertoire was sequenced with immunoSEQ multiplex PCR; TCRdb's copy has only in-frame clones and lacks some. The table has about 170,000 clones, around 82% seen once. Material for sequencing was PBMCs. The receptors derive from a male donor in good health and CMV-seronegative.

The rearrangement uses TRBV28 and TRBJ2-7, with a possible D match to TRBD1 (5 bases). V was pared by 2 bases and J by 0 bases, with 11 bases between. Germline values: CDR1 MDHEN, CDR2 SYDVKM. The CDR3 contains 15 residues. Here the CDR3 DNA reads TGTGCCAGCAGTTTACTGGGGCTTCCCTCCTACGAGCAGTACTTC. It specifies CASSLLGLPSYEQYF.

This chain connects TRBV6-6 to TRBJ2-1; 11 bases are shared with TRBD2. The CDR3 spans 15 residues. After removal of 2 bases from V and 6 bases from J, the junction contained 3 bases not matched to a gene. The germline V gene encodes CDR1 MNHNY and CDR2 SVGAGI (reference sequence). CDR3 DNA: TGTGCCAGCAGTTACCTTAGCGGGAGGGGCAATGAGCAGTTCTTC. This translates into CASSYLSGRGNEQFF.

This clone was counted between two and nine times. In nucleotides, the CDR3 is TGTGCCAGCAGCTTGGCAGGGGTGAACACCATATATTTT. Translating gives CASSLAGVNTIYF. The chain recombines TRBV5-6 with TRBJ1-3, with D possibly TRBD1 on 6 matching bases. CDR3 length: 13 residues. Germline CDR1 and CDR2: SGHDT and YYEEEE. V lost 0 bases, J lost 7 bases, and 8 bases lay in between.

This clone appeared a single time. V is TRBV6-5 and J is TRBJ2-1; 7 bases are shared with TRBD2. Losses at the gene ends were 8 bases for V and 4 bases for J; bases not matched to a gene: 5. CDR1 MNHEY and CDR2 SVGAGI come from the germline V gene. This CDR3 spans 13 amino acids. The CDR3 here is CASGTSAYNEQFF. CDR3 coding DNA: TGTGCCAGCGGTACTAGCGCATACAATGAGCAGTTCTTC.

This clone was seen a few times. The chain uses TRBV9 and TRBJ2-3; perhaps TRBD1 as D (6 bases). The germline gives CDR1 SGDLS, CDR2 YYNGEE. Trimming removed 2 bases at V and 4 bases at J, with 17 bases between. CDR3 length equals 16 residues. The CDR3 sequence: CASSVRVQGLADTQYF. For the CDR3, the DNA is TGTGCCAGCAGCGTCAGGGTACAGGGCCTCGCAGATACGCAGTATTTT.

The rearrangement links TRBV19 to TRBJ1-1; D perhaps matches TRBD1 (5 bases). The CDR3 runs to 14 residues. Trimming removed 3 bases at V and 5 bases at J, with 13 bases between. Germline V gene lookup returns CDR1 LNHDA and CDR2 SQIVND (reference sequence). The CDR3 region is CASSILGVATEAFF. The CDR3 coding sequence is TGTGCCAGTAGTATCCTAGGGGTGGCGACTGAAGCTTTCTTT.

This sequence joins TRBV4-3 and TRBJ2-1; TRBD2 might be the D (5 bases). Trimming pared 1 base from V and 12 bases from J, leaving 16 bases between. The CDR3 has 14 amino acids. Germline CDR1 is LGHNA and CDR2 is YSLEER. The CDR3 protein is CASSQGRDLPGQFF. The CDR3 nucleotides read TGCGCCAGCAGCCAAGGTCGGGATCTCCCCGGGCAGTTCTTC.

The chain links TRBV12-5 to TRBJ1-1; D possibly corresponds to TRBD1 (6 bases). V lost 0 bases, J lost 11 bases, and 13 bases lay in between. CDR1 and CDR2 from the germline V gene are LGHNT and FRNRAP. The length of the CDR3 is 13 residues. CDR3 sequence (DNA): TGTGCTAGTGGTTTGGTATCGGGGGGGCAGGCTTTCTTT. This gives the protein CASGLVSGGQAFF.

The gene calls are TRBV19 and TRBJ2-1, with 9 positions matching TRBD2. In germline, CDR1 is LNHDA, CDR2 SQIVND (reference sequence). Trimming took 4 bases from V and 12 from J; bases not matched to a gene: 7. The CDR3 contains 13 residues. CDR3 amino acids: CASSSGRVGGQFF. The CDR3 DNA reads TGTGCCAGTAGTAGCGGGAGGGTCGGTGGGCAGTTCTTC.

This chain links TRBV2 with TRBJ2-1; 9 nucleotides align to TRBD2. Germline V gives CDR1 SNHLY, CDR2 FYNNEI. J gave up 9 bases and V 7 bases, and 7 bases lay outside the gene matches. The CDR3 is 13 residues long. The DNA for the CDR3 is TGTGCCAGCATTTGGCTAGCGGGAATTGAGCAGTTCTTC. It yields the protein CASIWLAGIEQFF.

The chain couples TRBV19 to TRBJ2-1; 9 nucleotides agree with TRBD1. The V gene's germline CDR1 is LNHDA and CDR2 SQIVND (reference sequence). The J segment lost 13 bases and the V segment lost 7 bases, leaving 11 bases of the junction unmatched. The CDR3 consists of 13 residues. CDR3: CASNPETGGGQFF. The CDR3 nucleotides read TGTGCCAGTAATCCCGAAACAGGGGGCGGACAGTTCTTC.

The rearrangement joins TRBV19 to TRBJ1-2; 7 bases map to TRBD1. V gave up 4 bases and J gave up 7 bases; unmatched junction bases: 12. This CDR3 comprises 15 residues. Germline CDR1 LNHDA, CDR2 SQIVND (reference sequence). In DNA form, the CDR3 reads TGTGCCAGTAGTAATTACAGGGGATTGCTCGGTGGCTACACCTTC. As protein: CASSNYRGLLGGYTF.

This sequence joins TRBV4-3 and TRBJ2-2; weak D call: TRBD1 (6 bases). Germline V gene data show CDR1 as LGHNA and CDR2 as YSLEER. This CDR3 region has 14 residues. V lost 2 bases and J lost 6, with 10 bases in between. This CDR3 reads CASSQNRVSGELFF. The CDR3 nucleotides are TGCGCCAGCAGCCAAAACAGGGTCTCCGGGGAGCTGTTTTTT.

This clone occurred a few times. CDR3 sequence: CASSPGQGGRQFF. CDR3 DNA: TGTGCCAGTAGCCCGGGACAGGGGGGCAGGCAGTTCTTC. The chain couples TRBV19 to TRBJ2-1; 11 bases line up with TRBD1. This CDR3 is built from 13 residues. The trim removed 6 bases at V and 12 bases at J, leaving 7 bases unmatched. Per germline, CDR1 LNHDA and CDR2 SQIVND (reference sequence).

V is TRBV6-5 and J is TRBJ2-7, with D possibly matching TRBD1 (6 bases). The CDR3 has 11 residues. Germline V gene lookup returns CDR1 MNHEY and CDR2 SVGAGI. V was clipped by 7 bases and J by 4 bases, with 8 bases between them. CDR3 in amino acids: CASTQGYEQYF. In DNA form, the CDR3 reads TGTGCCAGCACCCAGGGGTACGAGCAGTACTTC.

The chain is built from TRBV6-1 and TRBJ1-5; maybe TRBD1 (6 bases). Germline V gene sequence: CDR1 MNHNS, CDR2 SASEGT. Trimming stripped 1 base from V and 14 bases from J, with 15 bases between. CDR3 length equals 13 residues. The CDR3 reads CASSEDRAYKEHF. As DNA, the CDR3 is TGTGCCAGCAGTGAAGACAGGGCCTATAAAGAGCATTTT.

V is TRBV2 and J is TRBJ1-2; 10 bases agree with TRBD1. CDR3 length equals 12 residues. J gave up 7 bases and V 6 bases, and 2 bases lay outside the gene matches. Germline values: CDR1 SNHLY, CDR2 FYNNEI. The CDR3 region is CASRTGGSGYTF. The CDR3 nucleotides read TGTGCCAGCAGGACAGGGGGCAGTGGCTACACCTTC.

This chain links TRBV5-4 with TRBJ2-6; TRBD1 is a possible D gene (5 bases). The CDR3 consists of 15 residues. From germline, CDR1 is SGHNT and CDR2 YYREEE (reference sequence). V lost 4 bases and J lost 2, with 10 bases in between. CDR3 protein: CASSREGAGANVLTF. For the CDR3, the DNA is TGTGCCAGCAGCAGAGAAGGGGCTGGGGCCAACGTCCTGACTTTC.

This chain connects TRBV5-5 to TRBJ2-3; 7 bases agree with TRBD2. The CDR3 extends over 18 amino acids. V lost 0 bases and J lost 0; bases outside the gene matches: 10. CDR1 and CDR2 (germline): SGHKS, YYEKEE (reference sequence). CDR3: CASSLDRGGAGSTDTQYF. In nucleotides, the CDR3 is TGTGCCAGCAGCTTGGATCGCGGGGGTGCCGGGAGCACAGATACGCAGTATTTT.

The gene calls are TRBV5-8 and TRBJ2-5, with D tentatively TRBD1 (6 bases). Germline CDR1 SGHTS, CDR2 YDEGEE. There are 14 residues in the CDR3. V shed 6 bases and J shed 5 bases, with 17 bases lying between them. CDR3 in amino acids: CASNRGQNVETQYF. The CDR3 nucleotides read TGTGCCAGCAACAGAGGACAGAACGTGGAGACCCAGTACTTC.

The V gene is TRBV19, the J gene TRBJ1-1, with 7 bases matching TRBD1. Per the germline V gene, CDR1 is LNHDA and CDR2 is SQIVND (reference sequence). The CDR3 is made up of 15 amino acids. V was clipped by 6 bases and J by 4 bases; unmatched bases: 11. The DNA for the CDR3 is TGTGCCAGTAGCATAAGGGGGCCGAGGGTCACTGAAGCTTTCTTT. The encoded protein is CASSIRGPRVTEAFF.

The count of this clone is one. The chain recombines TRBV28 with TRBJ1-1; 7 bases are shared with TRBD1. After removal of 4 bases from V and 1 base from J, the junction contained 6 bases not matched to a gene. Germline CDR1 reads MDHEN; CDR2 reads SYDVKM. This CDR3 contains 15 residues. The CDR3: CASSSLGQWNTEAFF. In DNA, the CDR3 is TGTGCCAGCAGTTCACTGGGACAGTGGAACACTGAAGCTTTCTTT.

The V gene is TRBV6-5, the J gene TRBJ2-7; tentative D call: TRBD1 (5 bases). CDR3 length: 15 residues. Germline V gives CDR1 MNHEY, CDR2 SVGAGI. V shed 7 bases and J shed 7 bases, with 23 bases lying between them. In DNA, the CDR3 is TGTGCCAGCACCTCAAGGGGATACGAGGACCAGGAGCAGTACTTC. Translated: CASTSRGYEDQEQYF.

There are a few counts of this clone. The genes are TRBV10-1 and TRBJ2-7, with 10 bases that match TRBD1. Losses at the gene ends were 6 bases for V and 5 bases for J; bases not matched to a gene: 7. The CDR3 consists of 14 residues. Germline assignment: CDR1 WNHNN and CDR2 SYGVQD (reference sequence). CDR3: CASSRDRGFHEQYF. CDR3 sequence (DNA): TGCGCCAGCAGCCGGGACAGGGGATTCCACGAGCAGTACTTC.

Only a few counts were recorded for this clone. The rearrangement joins TRBV19 to TRBJ1-1, with no clear D. Germline CDR1 reads LNHDA; CDR2 reads SQIVND (reference sequence). V dropped 7 bases and J dropped 11 bases, with 20 bases sitting between them. This CDR3 has 13 residues. In nucleotides, the CDR3 is TGTGCCAGTACGTTTGGCCAGCCTGGGGAGGCTTTCTTT. It yields the protein CASTFGQPGEAFF.